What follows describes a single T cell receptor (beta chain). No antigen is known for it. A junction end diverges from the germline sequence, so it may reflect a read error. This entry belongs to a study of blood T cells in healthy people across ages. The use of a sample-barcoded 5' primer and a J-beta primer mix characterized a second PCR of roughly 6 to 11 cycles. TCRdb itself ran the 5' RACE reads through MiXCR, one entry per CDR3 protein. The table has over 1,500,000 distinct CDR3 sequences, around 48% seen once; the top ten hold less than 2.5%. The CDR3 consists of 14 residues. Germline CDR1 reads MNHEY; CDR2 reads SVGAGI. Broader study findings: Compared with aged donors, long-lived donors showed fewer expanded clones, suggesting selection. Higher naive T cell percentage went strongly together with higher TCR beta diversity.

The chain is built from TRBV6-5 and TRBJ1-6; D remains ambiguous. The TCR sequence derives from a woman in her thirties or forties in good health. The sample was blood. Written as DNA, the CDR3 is TGTGCCAGCAGTGACTCGAGCCAGAACTCACCCCTCCACTTT. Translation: CASSDSSQNSPLHF.